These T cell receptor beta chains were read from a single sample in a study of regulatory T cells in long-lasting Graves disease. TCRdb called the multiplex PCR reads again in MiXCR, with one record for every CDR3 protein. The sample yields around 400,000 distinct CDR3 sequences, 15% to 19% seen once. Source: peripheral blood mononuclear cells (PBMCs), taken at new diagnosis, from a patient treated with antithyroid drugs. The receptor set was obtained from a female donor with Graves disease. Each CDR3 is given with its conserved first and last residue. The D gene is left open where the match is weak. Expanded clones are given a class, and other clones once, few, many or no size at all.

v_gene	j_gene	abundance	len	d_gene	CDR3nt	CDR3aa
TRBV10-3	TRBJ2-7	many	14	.	TGTGCCATCAGGGGGAACCAGGACGTCTACGAGCAGTACTTC	CAIRGNQDVYEQYF
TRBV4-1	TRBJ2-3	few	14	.	TGCGCCAGCAGCCAAGATGCGAGCACAGATACGCAGTATTTT	CASSQDASTDTQYF
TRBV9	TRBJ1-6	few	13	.	TGTGCCAGCAGCGTAGTCGAGGGTTCACCCCTCCACTTT	CASSVVEGSPLHF
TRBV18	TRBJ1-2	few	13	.	TGTGCCAGCTCACCGATAGGGAATGATGGCTACACCTTC	CASSPIGNDGYTF
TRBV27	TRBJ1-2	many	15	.	TGTGCCAGCAGTCCTTCTCTAGGAGCGGGGGCTGGCTACACCTTC	CASSPSLGAGAGYTF
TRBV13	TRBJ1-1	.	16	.	TGTGCCAGCAGCTTAGGATGGGGGAGCTCGTCCACTGAAGCTTTCTTT	CASSLGWGSSSTEAFF
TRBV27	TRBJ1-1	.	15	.	TGTGCCAGCAGTTACTCGGGGGTTTCGAACACTGAAGCTTTCTTT	CASSYSGVSNTEAFF
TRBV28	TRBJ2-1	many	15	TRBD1	TGTGCCAGCAGTCCCGTGGACAGGGCTTACAATGAGCAGTTCTTC	CASSPVDRAYNEQFF
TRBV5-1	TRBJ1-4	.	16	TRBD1	TGCGCCAGCAGCGCGACAGGGGGATCTCCTAATGAAAAACTGTTTTTT	CASSATGGSPNEKLFF
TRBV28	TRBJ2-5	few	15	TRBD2	TGTGCCAGCACCCTGGGGGAGGGCGGGGGAGAGACCCAGTACTTC	CASTLGEGGGETQYF
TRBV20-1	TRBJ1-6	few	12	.	TGCAGTGCTAGTGATGATAATTCACCCCTCCACTTT	CSASDDNSPLHF
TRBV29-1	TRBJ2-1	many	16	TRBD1	TGCAGCGTTGAAAAATGGGACAGGGGATCGGTGAATGAGCAGTTCTTC	CSVEKWDRGSVNEQFF
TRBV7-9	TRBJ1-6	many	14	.	TGTGCCAGCTTGGATGGGGGGGTCAATTCACCCCTCCACTTT	CASLDGGVNSPLHF
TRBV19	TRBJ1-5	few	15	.	TGTGCCAGTACCCCTTCGGGGCAGGGGAATCAGCCCCAGCATTTT	CASTPSGQGNQPQHF
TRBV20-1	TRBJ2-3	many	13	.	TGCAGTGCTTCTCCGGGAGGCACAGATACGCAGTATTTT	CSASPGGTDTQYF
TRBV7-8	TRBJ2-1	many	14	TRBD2	TGTGCCAGCAGCCTTAGCGGGGCCCCTTCTGAGCAGTTCTTC	CASSLSGAPSEQFF
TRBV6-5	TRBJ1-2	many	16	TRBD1	TGTGCCAGCAGTTCCAACGGGGACAGGGGGCTCTATGGCTACACCTTC	CASSSNGDRGLYGYTF
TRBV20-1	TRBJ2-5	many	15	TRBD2	TGCAGTGCCAATAAAGCGGGAGGGCCTATGGAGACCCAGTACTTC	CSANKAGGPMETQYF
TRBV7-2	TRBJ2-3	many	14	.	TGTGCCAGCACCTTCCGGTCACTCGAAGATACGCAGTATTTT	CASTFRSLEDTQYF
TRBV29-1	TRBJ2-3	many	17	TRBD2	TGCAGCGCCACGCGGCGGGAGGACTCCCTTGGTGCAGATACGCAGTATTTT	CSATRREDSLGADTQYF
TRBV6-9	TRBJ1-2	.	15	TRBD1	TGTGCCAGCAGTTACGACAGGGTAGATAACTATGGCTACACCTTC	CASSYDRVDNYGYTF
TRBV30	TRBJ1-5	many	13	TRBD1	TGTGCCTGGAGTGTGACAGGGGTTCGGGCCCAGCATTTT	CAWSVTGVRAQHF
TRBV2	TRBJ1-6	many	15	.	TGTGCCAGCATTCAGGGATCTTTGAGTCGGTCACCCCTCCACTTT	CASIQGSLSRSPLHF
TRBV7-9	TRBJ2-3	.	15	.	TGTGCCAGCAGCGCCCTAGCAAGCCCCACAGATACGCAGTATTTT	CASSALASPTDTQYF
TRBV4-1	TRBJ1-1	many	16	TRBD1	TGCGCCAGCAGCCAAGGCGAGGGGGCTGTGAACACTGAAGCTTTCTTT	CASSQGEGAVNTEAFF
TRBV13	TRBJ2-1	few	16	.	TGTGCCAGCAGCTTATTTCTCGGTAGGAATGACCATGAGCAGTTCTTC	CASSLFLGRNDHEQFF
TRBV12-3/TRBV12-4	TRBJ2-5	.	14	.	TGTGCCAGCAGTTCCCGGGCCTCGGGGGAGACCCAGTACTTC	CASSSRASGETQYF
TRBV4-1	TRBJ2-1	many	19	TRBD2	TGCGCCAGCAGCCAAGGGGTGATAGGCGGCGGGAGCCGTCCCCATGAGCAGTTCTTC	CASSQGVIGGGSRPHEQFF
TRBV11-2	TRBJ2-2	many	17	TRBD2	TGTGCCAGCAGCTTAGAGGCTCGAGGCGGGAGCACCGGGGAGCTGTTTTTT	CASSLEARGGSTGELFF
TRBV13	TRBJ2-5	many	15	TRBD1	TGTGCCAGCAGCCTCCGACAGGGGGTAGAGAAGACCCAGTACTTC	CASSLRQGVEKTQYF
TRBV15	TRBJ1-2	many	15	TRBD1	TGTGCCACCAGCAGAGATTATACGGGACAGGACGGCTACACCTTC	CATSRDYTGQDGYTF
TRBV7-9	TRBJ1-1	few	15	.	TGTGCCAGCAGCTTAGTGAGGGGCATGGGGGCTGAAGCTTTCTTT	CASSLVRGMGAEAFF
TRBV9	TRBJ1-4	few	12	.	TGTGCCAGCAGCGTAGAGGGGAGACAACTGTTTTTT	CASSVEGRQLFF
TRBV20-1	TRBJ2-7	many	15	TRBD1	TGCAGTGCTAGTGGACAGGGGGCGGGAGGTAACGAGCAGTACTTC	CSASGQGAGGNEQYF
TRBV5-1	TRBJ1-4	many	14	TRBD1	TGTGCCAGCAGTAGACAGGGAACTAATGAAAAACTGTTTTTT	CASSRQGTNEKLFF
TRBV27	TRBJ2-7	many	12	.	TGTGCCAGCACGGACGGGAGTGGAGAGCAGTACTTC	CASTDGSGEQYF
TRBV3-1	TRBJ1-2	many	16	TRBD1	TGTGCCAGCAGCCATTCCGGGACAGGGGGCAACTATGGCTACACCTTC	CASSHSGTGGNYGYTF
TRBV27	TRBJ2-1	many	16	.	TGTGCCAGCAGTTTATCGGCAGGGGAAACCTACAATGAGCAGTTCTTC	CASSLSAGETYNEQFF
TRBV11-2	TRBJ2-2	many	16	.	TGTGCCAGCAGCCCCAGGTCAGGGGGACTCGGCGGGGAGCTGTTTTTT	CASSPRSGGLGGELFF
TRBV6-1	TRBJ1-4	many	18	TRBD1	TGTGCCGGACCCTTGGCTTACAGGGGGCGAGGCGGGCGGGGGAAACTGTTTTTT	CAGPLAYRGRGGRGKLFF
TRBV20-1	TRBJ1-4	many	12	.	TGCAGTGCTGGCCCGTCTAATGAAAAACTGTTTTTT	CSAGPSNEKLFF
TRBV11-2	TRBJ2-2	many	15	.	TGTGCCAGCAGCTTAGATGTGTGGGTCGCCGGGGAGCTGTTTTTT	CASSLDVWVAGELFF
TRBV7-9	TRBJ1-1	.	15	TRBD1	TGTGCCAGCAGCTCCAAGTCTGGGACAGACCTTGAAGCTTTCTTT	CASSSKSGTDLEAFF
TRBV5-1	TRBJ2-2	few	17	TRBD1	TGCGCCAGCAGCGCCGACCCGGGACAGGGGGCCACCGGGGAGCTGTTTTTT	CASSADPGQGATGELFF
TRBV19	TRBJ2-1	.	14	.	TGTGCCAGTAGTCTCACAGAATCCTACAATGAGCAGTTCTTC	CASSLTESYNEQFF
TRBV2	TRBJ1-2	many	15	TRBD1	TGTGCCAGCAGTGATCGTGGACAGGGGTCGGGTGGCTACACCTTC	CASSDRGQGSGGYTF
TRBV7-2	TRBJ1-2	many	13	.	TGTGCCAGCAGCCGGGACGGGGTAGAGGGCTACACCTTC	CASSRDGVEGYTF
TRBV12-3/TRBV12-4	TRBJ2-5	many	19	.	TGTGCCAGCAGCACTCCGACCCGAAAAGGGGGGGCGTACCAAGAGACCCAGTACTTC	CASSTPTRKGGAYQETQYF
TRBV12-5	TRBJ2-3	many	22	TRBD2	TGTGCTAGTGGTTCTCCCCCGCCTAGCGGGGGGACAATACTCCACCCGCCCGGTACGCAGTATTTT	CASGSPPPSGGTILHPPGTQYF